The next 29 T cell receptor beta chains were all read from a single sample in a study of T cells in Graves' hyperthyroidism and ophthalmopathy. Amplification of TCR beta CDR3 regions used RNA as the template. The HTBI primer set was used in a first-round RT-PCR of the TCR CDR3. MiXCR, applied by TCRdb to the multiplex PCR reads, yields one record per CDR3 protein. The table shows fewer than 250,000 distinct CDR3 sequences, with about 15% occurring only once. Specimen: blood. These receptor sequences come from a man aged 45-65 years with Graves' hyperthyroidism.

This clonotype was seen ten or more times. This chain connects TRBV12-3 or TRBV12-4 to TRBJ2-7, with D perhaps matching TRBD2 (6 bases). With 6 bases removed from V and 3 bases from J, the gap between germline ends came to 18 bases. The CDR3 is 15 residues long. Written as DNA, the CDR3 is TGTGCCAGCAGCGCGGGACGGCGGGCCGTCTACGAGCAGTACTTC. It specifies CASSAGRRAVYEQYF.

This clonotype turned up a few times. For the CDR3, the DNA is TGTGCCAGCTCACCACTCTTTAGGGGAGGGTCCACTGAAGCTTTCTTT. This translates into CASSPLFRGGSTEAFF. The V gene is TRBV18, the J gene TRBJ1-1, with TRBD1 as a possible D gene (5 bases). Germline loops: CDR1 KGHSH, CDR2 LQKENI. CDR3 size: 16 residues. Trimming removed 1 base at V and 4 bases at J, with 16 bases between.

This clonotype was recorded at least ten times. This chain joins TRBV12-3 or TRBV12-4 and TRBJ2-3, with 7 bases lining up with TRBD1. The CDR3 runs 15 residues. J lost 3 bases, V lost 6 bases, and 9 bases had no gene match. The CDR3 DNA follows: TGTGCCAGCAGAGAACAGGGGTTCATGACAGATACGCAGTATTTT. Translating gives CASREQGFMTDTQYF.

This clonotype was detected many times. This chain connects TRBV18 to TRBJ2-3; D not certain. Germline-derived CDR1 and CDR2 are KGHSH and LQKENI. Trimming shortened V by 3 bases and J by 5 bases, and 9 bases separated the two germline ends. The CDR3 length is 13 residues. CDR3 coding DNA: TGTGCCAGCTCACCGCCCTATGAAGATACGCAGTATTTT. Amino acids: CASSPPYEDTQYF. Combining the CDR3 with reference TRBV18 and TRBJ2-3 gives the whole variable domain NAGVMQNPRHLVRRRGQEARLRCSPMKGHSHVYWYRQLPEEGLKFMVYLQKENIIDESGMPKERFSAEFPKEGPSILRIQQVVRGDSAAYFCASSPPYEDTQYFGPGTRLTVL.

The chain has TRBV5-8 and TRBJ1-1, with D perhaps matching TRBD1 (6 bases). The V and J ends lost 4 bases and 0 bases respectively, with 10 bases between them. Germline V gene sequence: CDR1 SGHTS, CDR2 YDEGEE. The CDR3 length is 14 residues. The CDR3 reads CASSNGTLNTEAFF. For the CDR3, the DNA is TGTGCCAGCAGCAACGGGACACTGAACACTGAAGCTTTCTTT.

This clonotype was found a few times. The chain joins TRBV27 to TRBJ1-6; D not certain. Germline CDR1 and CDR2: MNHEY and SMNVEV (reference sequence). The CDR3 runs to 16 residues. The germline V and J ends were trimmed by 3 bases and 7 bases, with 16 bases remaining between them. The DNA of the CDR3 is TGTGCCAGCAGTTTTATAGCTGGACGGCAAAATTCACCCCTCCACTTT. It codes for CASSFIAGRQNSPLHF.

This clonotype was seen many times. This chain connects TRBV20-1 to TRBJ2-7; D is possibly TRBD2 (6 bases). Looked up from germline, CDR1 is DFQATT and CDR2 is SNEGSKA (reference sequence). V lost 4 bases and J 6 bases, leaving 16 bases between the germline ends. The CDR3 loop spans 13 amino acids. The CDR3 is CSATRDGGAEQYF. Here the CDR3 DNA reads TGCAGTGCTACGCGGGATGGGGGAGCCGAGCAGTACTTC.

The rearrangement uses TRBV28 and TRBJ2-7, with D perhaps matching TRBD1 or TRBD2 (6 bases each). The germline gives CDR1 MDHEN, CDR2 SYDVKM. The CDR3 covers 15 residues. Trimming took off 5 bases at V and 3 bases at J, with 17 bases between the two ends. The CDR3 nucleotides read TGTGCCAGCAGTCCCCGGGGGACATTTAACTACGAGCAGTACTTC. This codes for CASSPRGTFNYEQYF.

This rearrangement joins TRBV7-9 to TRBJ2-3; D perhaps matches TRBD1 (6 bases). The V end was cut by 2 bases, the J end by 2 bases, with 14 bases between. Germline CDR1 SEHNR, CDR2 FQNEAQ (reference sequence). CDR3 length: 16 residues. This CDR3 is CASSLTGQKFTDTQYF. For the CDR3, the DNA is TGTGCCAGCAGCTTAACTGGACAGAAATTCACAGATACGCAGTATTTT.

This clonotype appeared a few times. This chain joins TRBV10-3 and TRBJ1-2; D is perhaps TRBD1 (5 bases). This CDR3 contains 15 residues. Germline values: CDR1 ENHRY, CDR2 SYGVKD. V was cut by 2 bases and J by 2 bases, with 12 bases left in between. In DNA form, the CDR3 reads TGTGCCATCAGTGAGGGCTGGACACAAAACTATGGCTACACCTTC. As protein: CAISEGWTQNYGYTF.

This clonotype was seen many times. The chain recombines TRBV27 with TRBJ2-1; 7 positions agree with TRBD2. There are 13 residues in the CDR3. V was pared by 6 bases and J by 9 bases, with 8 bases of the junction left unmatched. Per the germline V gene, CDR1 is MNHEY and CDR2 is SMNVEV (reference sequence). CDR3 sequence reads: CASSGRERFEQFF. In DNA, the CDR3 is TGTGCCAGCAGCGGGCGGGAGCGCTTTGAGCAGTTCTTC.

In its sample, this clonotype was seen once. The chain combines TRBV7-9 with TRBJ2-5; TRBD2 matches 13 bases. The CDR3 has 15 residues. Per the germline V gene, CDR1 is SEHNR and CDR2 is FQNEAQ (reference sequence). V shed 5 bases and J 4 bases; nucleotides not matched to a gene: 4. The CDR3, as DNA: TGTGCCAGCAGCAAACTAGCGGGAGGGCTAGAGACCCAGTACTTC. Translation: CASSKLAGGLETQYF.

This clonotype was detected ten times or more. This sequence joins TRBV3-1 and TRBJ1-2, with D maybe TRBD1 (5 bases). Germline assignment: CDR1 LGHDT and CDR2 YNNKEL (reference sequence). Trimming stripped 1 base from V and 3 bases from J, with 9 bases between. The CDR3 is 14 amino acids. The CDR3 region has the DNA TGTGCCAGCAGCCAAGTGGGCAGGGACTATGGCTACACCTTC. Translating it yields CASSQVGRDYGYTF.

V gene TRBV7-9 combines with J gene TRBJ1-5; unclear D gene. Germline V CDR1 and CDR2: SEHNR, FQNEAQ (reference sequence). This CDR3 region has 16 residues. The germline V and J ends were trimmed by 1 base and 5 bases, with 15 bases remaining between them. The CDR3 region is CASSLVAQSFYQPQHF. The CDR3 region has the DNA TGTGCCAGCAGCTTAGTGGCCCAGTCCTTTTATCAGCCCCAGCATTTT.

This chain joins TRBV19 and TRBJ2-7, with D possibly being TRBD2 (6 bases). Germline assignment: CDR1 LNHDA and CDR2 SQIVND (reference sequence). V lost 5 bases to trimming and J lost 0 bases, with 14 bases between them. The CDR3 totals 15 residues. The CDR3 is CASSSWDSASYEQYF. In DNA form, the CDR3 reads TGTGCCAGTAGTTCCTGGGACTCCGCCTCCTACGAGCAGTACTTC.

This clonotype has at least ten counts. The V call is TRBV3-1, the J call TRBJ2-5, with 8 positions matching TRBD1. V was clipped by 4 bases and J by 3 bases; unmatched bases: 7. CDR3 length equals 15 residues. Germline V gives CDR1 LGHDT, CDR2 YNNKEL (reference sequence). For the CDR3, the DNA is TGTGCCAGCAGCCGGGGCGGGACAGGCAAAGAGACCCAGTACTTC. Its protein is CASSRGGTGKETQYF.

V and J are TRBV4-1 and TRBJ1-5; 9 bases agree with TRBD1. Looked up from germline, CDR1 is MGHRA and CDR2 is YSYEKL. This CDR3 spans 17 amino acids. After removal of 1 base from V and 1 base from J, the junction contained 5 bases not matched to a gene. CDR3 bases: TGCGCCAGCAGCCAAGGGGGGACAGGGAAAAGCAATCAGCCCCAGCATTTT. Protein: CASSQGGTGKSNQPQHF.

The CDR3 is CASSPGEGEQYF. The DNA of the CDR3 is TGTGCCAGCAGTCCTGGGGAGGGCGAGCAGTACTTC. V usage is TRBV12-3 or TRBV12-4 and J usage is TRBJ2-7; 7 bases line up with TRBD2. The CDR3 consists of 12 residues. Unmatched junction bases numbered 4, after V lost 5 bases and J lost 6 bases.

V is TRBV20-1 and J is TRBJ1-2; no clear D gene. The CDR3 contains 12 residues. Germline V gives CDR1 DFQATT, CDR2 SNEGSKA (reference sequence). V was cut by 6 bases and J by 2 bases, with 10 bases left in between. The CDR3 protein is CSATRGNYGYTF. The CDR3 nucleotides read TGCAGTGCCACCCGGGGAAACTATGGCTACACCTTC.

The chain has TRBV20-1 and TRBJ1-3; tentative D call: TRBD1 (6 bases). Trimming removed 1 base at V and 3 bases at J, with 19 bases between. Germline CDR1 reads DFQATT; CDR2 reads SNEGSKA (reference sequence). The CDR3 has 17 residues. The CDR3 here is CSARAQKIDRSGNTIYF. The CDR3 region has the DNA TGCAGTGCTAGAGCCCAAAAGATTGACAGGAGTGGAAACACCATATATTTT.

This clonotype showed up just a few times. This CDR3 is CASSTSGLSYNEQFF. CDR3 bases: TGCGCCAGCAGCACTAGCGGGCTCTCCTACAATGAGCAGTTCTTC. The rearrangement links TRBV4-1 to TRBJ2-1, with 9 bases matching TRBD2. The CDR3 extends over 15 amino acids. The V gene's germline CDR1 is MGHRA and CDR2 YSYEKL. V was pared by 5 bases and J by 0 bases, with 2 bases of the junction left unmatched.

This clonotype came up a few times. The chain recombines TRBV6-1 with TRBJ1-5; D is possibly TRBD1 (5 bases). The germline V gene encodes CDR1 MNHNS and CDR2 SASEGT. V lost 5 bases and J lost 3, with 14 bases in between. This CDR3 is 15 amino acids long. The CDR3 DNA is TGTGCCAGCAGTCCCTCGGGGCCGAACAATCAGCCCCAGCATTTT. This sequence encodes CASSPSGPNNQPQHF.

The CDR3 nucleotides read TGCAGTGCTAGAGCGTGGGACAGCTGGGTATCAGCCCAGCATTTT. It codes for CSARAWDSWVSAQHF. The genes are TRBV20-1 and TRBJ1-5; 7 bases align to TRBD1. Germline CDR1 is DFQATT and CDR2 is SNEGSKA (reference sequence). The CDR3 loop spans 15 amino acids. V lost 1 base and J lost 11; bases outside the gene matches: 14.

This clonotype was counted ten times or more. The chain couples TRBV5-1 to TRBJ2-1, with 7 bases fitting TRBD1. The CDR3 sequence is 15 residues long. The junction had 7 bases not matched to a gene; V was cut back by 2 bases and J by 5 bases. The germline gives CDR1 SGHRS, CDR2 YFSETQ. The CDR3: CASSFRDRPHNEQFF. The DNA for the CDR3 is TGCGCCAGCAGCTTCCGGGACAGACCTCACAATGAGCAGTTCTTC.

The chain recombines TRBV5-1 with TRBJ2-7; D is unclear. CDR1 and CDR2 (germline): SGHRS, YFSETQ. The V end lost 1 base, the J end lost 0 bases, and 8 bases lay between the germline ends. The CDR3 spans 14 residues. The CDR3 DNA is TGCGCCAGCAGCTTGACTCCGGGCTCCTACGAGCAGTACTTC. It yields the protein CASSLTPGSYEQYF.

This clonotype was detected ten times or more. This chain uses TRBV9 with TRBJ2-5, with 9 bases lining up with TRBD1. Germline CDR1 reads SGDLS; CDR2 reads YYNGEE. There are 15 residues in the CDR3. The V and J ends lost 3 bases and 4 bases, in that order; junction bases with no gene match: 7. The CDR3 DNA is TGTGCCAGCAGCGGTTACAGGGGGCTCGGAGAGACCCAGTACTTC. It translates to CASSGYRGLGETQYF.

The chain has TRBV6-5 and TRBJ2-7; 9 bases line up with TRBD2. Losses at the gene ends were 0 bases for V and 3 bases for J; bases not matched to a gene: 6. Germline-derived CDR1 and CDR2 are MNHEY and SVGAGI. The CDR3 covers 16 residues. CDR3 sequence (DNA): TGTGCCAGCAGTTACTCGGGGGCTAGCGGGGACTACGAGCAGTACTTC. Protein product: CASSYSGASGDYEQYF.

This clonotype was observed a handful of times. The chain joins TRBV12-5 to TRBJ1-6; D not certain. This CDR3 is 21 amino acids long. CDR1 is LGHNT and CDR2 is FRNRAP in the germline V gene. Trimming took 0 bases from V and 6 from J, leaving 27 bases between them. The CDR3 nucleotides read TGTGCTAGTGGTTTGGTACTTGGTGGCCGCGGCGGGCCCCCGCCTAATTCACCCCTCCACTTT. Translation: CASGLVLGGRGGPPPNSPLHF.

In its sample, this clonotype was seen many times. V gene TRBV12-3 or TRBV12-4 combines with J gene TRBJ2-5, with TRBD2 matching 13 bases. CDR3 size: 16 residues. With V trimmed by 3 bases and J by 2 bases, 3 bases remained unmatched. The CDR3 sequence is CASSFGGLAGQETQYF. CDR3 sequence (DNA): TGTGCCAGCAGTTTCGGGGGACTAGCGGGACAAGAGACCCAGTACTTC.